The clone carrying this T cell receptor (beta chain) has ten or more counts. The junction had 7 bases not matched to a gene; V was cut back by 5 bases and J by 2 bases. This CDR3 has 15 residues. TCRdb re-analysed the RT-PCR reads in MiXCR, keeping a single row per CDR3 protein. The table records 500,000 to 700,000 distinct CDR3 sequences, roughly a quarter of them present only once. The data are from a study of response to subunit inactivated influenza vaccine. The same data also contributed to another study, on T cells expressing NK-cell markers. In that study: UMIs accompanied the 5'RACE template switching by which TCR beta cDNA was made.

The TCR comes from a man between 50 and 59 years old who received an inactivated influenza vaccine. The chain is built from TRBV12-3 or TRBV12-4 and TRBJ2-3; TRBD1 agrees at 7 bases. The sample consisted of CD4+ T cells sorted from PBMCs, taken 12 days after vaccination. For the CDR3, the DNA is TGTGCCAGCAGTCTCTCCAGGGGGATCACAGATACGCAGTATTTT. As protein: CASSLSRGITDTQYF.